This record concerns one T cell receptor beta chain sequence. The antigen remains unidentified. TCRdb passed the 5' RACE reads through MiXCR, listing each CDR3 protein once. The profile covers approximately 500,000 distinct CDR3 sequences, with more than 9.5% appearing a single time and over 6.5% taken by the ten largest. Looked up from germline, CDR1 is MRHNA and CDR2 is SNTAGT. With V trimmed by 4 bases and J by 2 bases, 3 bases remained unmatched. The CDR3 consists of 14 residues. This specimen belongs to a study of CD8 T cells in ankylosing spondylitis. Study-wide results and caveats: Within ankylosing spondylitis blood, a TCR beta motif made up of several highly homologous variants appeared to be characteristic.

This sequence was found in a male donor with ankylosing spondylitis. Specimen: blood, either unsorted or a sorted T cell fraction (not recorded which). V gene TRBV6-4 combines with J gene TRBJ2-3; 7 bases are shared with TRBD1. The CDR3 nucleotides read TGTGCCAGCAGTGGCGGACAGGTCACAGATACGCAGTATTTT. Translation gives CASSGGQVTDTQYF.